The entry that follows covers one T cell receptor beta chain sequence. The table lists this clonotype with a few counts. No cognate antigen has been identified for it. No base quality information exists; no much larger clone differs at one position. This sample was taken from a study of T-cell memory formation after mild COVID-19 (dated by TCRdb to about 2021). For context, the study as a whole: Most TCR sequence clusters were specific to one of the two donors. Longitudinal TCRalpha and TCRbeta repertoire sequencing tracked T-cell clones expanding and contracting after mild COVID-19 in two donors. Two young, previously healthy adult volunteers made up the cohort, one male and one female.

Sequenced using an Illumina NovaSeq 6000. cDNA libraries for TCRalpha and TCRbeta were prepared by 5'RACE using constant-segment primers, with sample barcodes and unique molecular identifiers added. RNA was extracted from every sample with Trizol reagent. Library amplification was performed in two PCR steps, and a second sample barcode and Illumina TruSeq adapters were introduced in the second step. Sequencing of libraries was performed on an Illumina NovaSeq with 2 x 150 bp paired-end reads. As for the authors' bioinformatics: Demultiplexing of reads and collapsing into UMI-guided consensus sequences were performed with migec v1.2.7. Using mixcr v2.1.11, UMI consensuses were aligned to TRA and TRB V and J templates and then assembled into clonotypes. A clonotype was counted as expanded or contracted only when both edgeR and NoisET called the clonotype significant, with the noise models trained on biological replicates. For edgeR calls, the cutoffs were a false discovery rate-adjusted p below 0.01 and a log2 fold-change threshold of 1. PCA with hierarchical clustering of max-normalized trajectories of the 1000 most abundant clonotypes was used as exploratory dynamics analysis. Each responding clone was given a CD4 or CD8 phenotype based on the CD4+ and CD8+ repertoires, which had been sequenced separately. TCRdb handled the public reads itself, with Q25 trimming in fastp and clone calling in MiXCR, and kept productive beta chains. Every CDR3 protein is listed once, alongside the most common genes and DNA of its rows. For this entry, the V and J calls and clone size follow TCRdb and not the study's own pipeline. The sample table records about 610,000 distinct CDR3 sequences; approximately 15% of these occur just once. Roughly 7.8% of the sample is held by the ten biggest clonotypes.

PBMCs were isolated by Ficoll-Paque density gradient centrifugation. V is shortened by 7 bases, J by 2 bases, and the region joining them spans 12 bases. Via the germline V gene, CDR1 is MGHDK and CDR2 SYGVNS. From cysteine to phenylalanine, the CDR3 is 13 amino acids long. The sequence is cut down to CDR3 DNA, 39 bases in frame from base 1. Results the study describes overall, beyond this receptor: Clones that contracted from day 15 to 85 showed balanced CD4/CD8 phenotypes, whereas a second wave of clones that expanded from day 15 to 37 leaned towards CD4+. Some responding clones were found in pre-infection memory, which suggests that pre-existing cross-reactive memory T cells took part in the SARS-CoV-2 response. The second-wave clones that peaked on day 37 were not confirmed to be SARS-CoV-2 specific. The study included only two mild cases, and larger cohorts that include severe cases with pre-infection samples were judged to be necessary. Contracting CD4+ clones were located mainly in the CM and EM memory subsets, whereas CD8+ clones were found to be enriched in EMRA.

The sample was PBMCs or a T cell subset sorted from them (not recorded which). The chain joins TRBV25-1 to TRBJ2-7; TRBD2 is a possible D gene, resting on 5 matching bases. This receptor was identified in an adult woman who had mild COVID-19 (a few samples of this study predate the infection). The sample titles of this study are shuffled in the database, so cell type and time point are left out; the donor was told from shared clones. The CDR3 sequence is CASTTDWAYEQYF. The nucleotide sequence reads TGTGCCAGCACTACGGACTGGGCCTACGAGCAGTACTTC.